This entry lists 21 T cell receptor delta chains sequenced from one sample in a study of gamma-delta T cells after stem cell transplantation. TCRdb reanalysed the RT-PCR reads with CATT. The sample comprises roughly 650 delta-chain clones, more than 7% of which are singletons, and roughly half rests with the top ten. The sequencing sample was made of gamma-delta T cells. These receptors originate from a human donor. It is not recorded whose cells these are; they may come from a transplant donor.

Note on this clone: Possible read error: a much larger clone is one base away. There is no V gene call, and the J gene is TRDJ1; the D segment call TRDD3 is taken from the table without a DNA check. The length of the CDR3 is 22 residues. CDR3 residues: CACDTLPSGRTIELPHTDKLIF. The CDR3 DNA reads as TGTGCCTGCGACACCCTTCCCTCGGGGAGGACTATCGAACTCCCTCACACCGATAAACTCATCTTT.

Notes on this clone: TCRdb shows a much larger clone's protein in place of this DNA's translation, and the two differ at residue 14, likely through a read error; the protein shown is translated from the DNA. This rearrangement joins TRDV3 to TRDJ1; D possibly corresponds to TRDD3 (6 bases). CDR1 and CDR2 from the germline V gene are TVYSNPD and GDNSRS (reference sequence). The CDR3 is 18 amino acids. CDR3 coding DNA: TGTGCCTTTCCCGCCCCGGTCAATGCCTGGGGTGACACCAATAAACTCATCTTT. Residues: CAFPAPVNAWGDTNKLIF.

The chain combines TRDV2 with TRDJ1; 11 bases line up with TRDD3. This CDR3 has 18 residues. Trimming removed 0 bases from V and 2 bases from J; junction bases left unmatched: 10. Germline CDR1 is GEAIGNYY and CDR2 is EKD. CDR3: CACDTVAGGYRNTDKLIF. The CDR3, as DNA: TGTGCCTGTGACACCGTTGCTGGGGGATACAGGAATACCGATAAACTCATCTTT.

Remarks on this clone: TCRdb lists the protein of a much larger clone for this DNA, which differs at residue 12, so this is likely a read error; the protein given here is translated from the DNA itself. J is TRDJ1 and V is TRDV3; possibly TRDD3 for D (6 bases). Per the germline V gene, CDR1 is TVYSNPD and CDR2 is GDNSRS (reference sequence). The CDR3 has 18 amino acids. The germline V and J ends were trimmed by 2 bases and 1 base, with 26 bases remaining between them. The CDR3: CAFPAPVNAWGGTDKLIF. The CDR3 DNA sequence: TGTGCCTTTCCCGCCCCGGTCAATGCCTGGGGTGGCACCGATAAACTCATCTTT.

The table lists this clone with a few counts. A much bigger clone sits one base away, suggesting this may be a read error. The chain links TRDV2 to TRDJ1, with TRDD3 matching over 7 bases. The CDR3 has 21 amino acids. Trimming cost V 3 bases and J 0 bases; bases outside gene matches: 24. Germline CDR1 and CDR2: GEAIGNYY and EKD. The CDR3 spells CACDAIFGGVLGFSYTDKLIF. The CDR3 DNA reads as TGTGCCTGTGACGCCATCTTTGGCGGTGTACTGGGGTTTTCGTACACCGATAAACTCATCTTT.

Regarding this clone: The TCRdb protein, from a much larger clone, departs from this DNA's translation at residue 7, likely by read error; the protein shown derives from the DNA. The chain couples TRDV2 to TRDJ1; 13 nucleotides agree with TRDD3. Germline V gives CDR1 GEAIGNYY, CDR2 EKD. The CDR3 is 18 amino acids. CDR3 DNA sequence: TGTGCCTGTGATAGCCTTCGAACTGGGGGATACGCTCCCGATAAGCTCATCTTT. It encodes CACDSLRTGGYAPDKLIF.

As to this clone: The protein in TCRdb stems from a much larger clone and differs at residue 9 from this DNA's translation, likely a read error; here the protein is translated from the DNA. The genes are TRDV2 and TRDJ1; 8 bases fit TRDD3. V trimming: 3 bases; J trimming: 2 bases; junction bases outside the gene matches: 10. Germline CDR1 and CDR2: GEAIGNYY and EKD. The CDR3 spans 16 residues. The CDR3 sequence: CACDALLGGTTDKLIF. The CDR3 region has the DNA TGTGCCTGTGACGCATTACTGGGGGGTACGACCGATAAACTCATCTTT.

Worth noting for this clone: The TCRdb protein comes from a much larger clone and disagrees with this DNA's translation at residue 12, likely due to a read error; the protein given here is derived from the DNA. The chain carries TRDV3 and TRDJ1, with 10 bases fitting TRDD3. The J gene, absent from TCRdb, was called here by matching the DNA to germline. Germline V gene lookup returns CDR1 TVYSNPD and CDR2 GDNSRS (reference sequence). The CDR3 loop spans 16 amino acids. V shed 2 bases, J shed 5 bases, and the junction held 14 bases outside the gene matches. CDR3 DNA sequence: TGTGCCTTTCCCTATACCTTACTGGGGGATGCGGATAAACTCATCTTT. Its translation: CAFPYTLLGDADKLIF.

This clone was counted a few times. TCRdb's protein for this DNA is that of a much larger clone and differs from the translation at residue 6, likely a read error; the protein shown is the DNA translation. The chain links TRDV2 to TRDJ1; TRDD2 or TRDD3 may be the D gene (5 bases each). CDR3 size: 18 residues. Trimming cost V 4 bases and J 1 base, with 24 bases left between them. Germline values: CDR1 GEAIGNYY, CDR2 EKD. The CDR3 is CACEPTTNTGISTDKLIF. The CDR3 bases are TGTGCCTGTGAGCCTACGACCAATACAGGGATCAGCACCGATAAACTCATCTTT.

Concerning this clone: The protein given by TCRdb reflects a much larger clone and differs at residues 6 and 7 from this DNA's translation, likely from a read error; the protein shown is the DNA's translation. The CDR3 reads CACDTGVGYADTDKLIF. The CDR3 DNA follows: TGTGCCTGTGACACTGGCGTGGGATACGCGGACACCGATAAACTCATCTTT. The rearrangement uses TRDV2 and TRDJ1, with 8 bases aligning to TRDD3. Here the J gene came from matching the DNA to germline, since TCRdb omits it. Germline assignment: CDR1 GEAIGNYY and CDR2 EKD. The CDR3 extends over 17 amino acids. V shed 1 base, J shed 0 bases, and the junction held 9 bases outside the gene matches.

The chain recombines TRDV2 with TRDJ1; 9 positions match TRDD3. The J gene, absent from TCRdb, was called here by matching the DNA to germline. Trimming took 3 bases from V and 4 from J; bases not matched to a gene: 20. CDR3 length equals 19 residues. Germline V gene lookup returns CDR1 GEAIGNYY and CDR2 EKD. The CDR3 sequence is CACDDGGRFVTGGSDKLIF. The CDR3 nucleotides are TGTGCCTGTGACGACGGGGGGCGTTTTGTGACTGGGGGAAGCGATAAACTCATCTTT.

This clone was found a few times. At one end, the junction sequence differs from germline, possibly due to a read error. The rearrangement uses TRDV2 and TRDJ1, with TRDD3 matching over 13 bases. The CDR3 sequence is 19 residues long. CDR1 is GEAIGNYY and CDR2 is EKD in the germline V gene. CDR3 sequence: CARDTVHTGGYAATDKLIF. The CDR3 nucleotides are TGTGCCCGTGACACCGTACATACTGGGGGATACGCGGCCACCGATAAACTCATCTTT.

This sequence joins TRDV2 and TRDJ1; 12 bases are a match to TRDD3. Per germline, CDR1 GEAIGNYY and CDR2 EKD. Germline trimming cut 6 bases from V and 0 bases from J; bases unmatched to any gene: 19. The CDR3 runs to 20 residues. CDR3 in amino acids: CACFSILLGDTESYTDKLIF. The DNA for the CDR3 is TGTGCCTGTTTCTCGATATTACTGGGGGATACCGAATCGTACACCGATAAACTCATCTTT.

The CDR3, as DNA: TGTGCCTGTGACGTACTGGGGGATGGGGTTTCGGCCGATAAACTCATCTTT. Its translation is CACDVLGDGVSADKLIF. The chain employs TRDV2 and TRDJ1, with 10 bases aligning to TRDD3. Per germline, CDR1 GEAIGNYY and CDR2 EKD. Trimming removed 3 bases from V and 3 bases from J; junction bases left unmatched: 12. The CDR3 has 17 residues.

In this sample, this clone turned up a few times. TCRdb's listed protein matches a much larger clone and diverges from this DNA's translation at residue 8, likely through a read error; the protein shown comes from the DNA. The chain combines TRDV2 with TRDJ1; 8 positions match TRDD3. Germline CDR1 GEAIGNYY, CDR2 EKD. The CDR3 has 16 amino acids. Trimming cost V 4 bases and J 3 bases; bases outside gene matches: 12. CDR3: CACDSLTEGYADKLIF. The CDR3 DNA reads as TGTGCCTGTGATTCCCTTACTGAGGGATACGCCGATAAACTCATCTTT.

This clone was detected only a few times. A much larger clonotype is one base distant, so this may be a read error. Other DNA sequences in the same sample also yield this CDR3. This chain connects TRDV2 to TRDJ1; TRDD3 agrees at 7 bases. The germline gives CDR1 GEAIGNYY, CDR2 EKD. This CDR3 region has 17 residues. The CDR3 loop reads CACDTALAGGGTDKLIF. DNA of the CDR3: TGTGCCTGTGACACCGCCCTAGCTGGGGGTGGCACCGATAAACTCATCTTC.

About this clone itself: Its ends do not fully match the called genes, so a read error is possible. This chain links TRDV2 with TRDJ3, with D possibly matching TRDD3 (6 bases). The V gene's germline CDR1 is GEAIGNYY and CDR2 EKD. The CDR3 loop spans 17 amino acids. CDR3 coding DNA: TGTGCCTGTGACACTACTGGGCACTCCTTGGTCACACGACATATGTTTTTC. Amino acids: CACDTTGHSLVTRHMFF.

Comments on this clone: TCRdb attributes to this sequence the protein of a much larger clone, which differs from the DNA translation at residue 14; a read error is likely, and the protein displayed is translated from the DNA. The gene calls are TRDV3 and TRDJ1, with D possibly being TRDD3 (6 bases). Germline assignment: CDR1 TVYSNPD and CDR2 GDNSRS (reference sequence). This CDR3 comprises 18 residues. The CDR3 nucleotides are TGTGCCTTTCCCGCCCCGGTCAATGCCTGGGGTGACACCGCTAAACTCATCTTT. Its protein product is CAFPAPVNAWGDTAKLIF.

This clone is labeled as medium-sized. The chain is built from TRDV2 and TRDJ1; 10 nucleotides match TRDD3. The length of the CDR3 is 15 residues. The V gene's germline CDR1 is GEAIGNYY and CDR2 EKD. J gave up 3 bases and V 2 bases, and 5 bases lay outside the gene matches. CDR3 nucleotide sequence: TGTGCCTGTGACATACTGGGGGATGGTCCCGATAAACTCATCTTT. Translation: CACDILGDGPDKLIF.

As for this clone: The protein recorded in TCRdb matches a much larger clone and deviates from this DNA's translation at residue 12, suggesting a read error; the protein here is obtained by translating the DNA. CDR3: CACDTGGMYSWYTRQMFF. CDR3 nucleotide sequence: TGTGCCTGTGACACCGGAGGGATGTACTCCTGGTACACCCGACAGATGTTTTTC. This sequence joins TRDV2 and TRDJ3, with D possibly matching TRDD3 (5 bases). Germline CDR1 reads GEAIGNYY; CDR2 reads EKD. This CDR3 is 18 amino acids long.

To note about this clone: An end of the junction differs from the germline gene, which may be a read error. V and J are TRDV1 and TRDJ1; TRDD2 or TRDD3 may be the D gene (6 bases each). Here the J gene was assigned by germline matching of the DNA, as TCRdb has none. CDR1 and CDR2 (germline): TSWWSYY, QGS. This CDR3 contains 22 residues. CDR3 protein: CAIGESYSYWVTECKGTDKLIF. The CDR3 nucleotides are TGTGCTATTGGGGAATCCTACAGTTACTGGGTGACCGAGTGTAAGGGAACCGATAAACTCATCTTT.